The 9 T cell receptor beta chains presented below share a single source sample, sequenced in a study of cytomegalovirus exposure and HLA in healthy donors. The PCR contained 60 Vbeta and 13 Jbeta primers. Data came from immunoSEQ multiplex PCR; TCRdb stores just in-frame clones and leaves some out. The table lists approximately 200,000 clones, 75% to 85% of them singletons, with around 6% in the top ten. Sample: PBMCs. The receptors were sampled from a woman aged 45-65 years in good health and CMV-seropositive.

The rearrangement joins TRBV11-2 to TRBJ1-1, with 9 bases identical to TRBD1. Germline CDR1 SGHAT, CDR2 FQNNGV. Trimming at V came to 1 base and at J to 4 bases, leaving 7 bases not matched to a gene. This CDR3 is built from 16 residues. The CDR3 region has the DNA TGTGCCAGCAGCTTAGGAGTGGGGGGACAGGGCACTGAAGCTTTCTTT. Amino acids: CASSLGVGGQGTEAFF.

The CDR3 DNA is TGTGCCAGCAGTACCCCCGGACAGGGTCCCGGGGAGCTGTTTTTT. Protein sequence: CASSTPGQGPGELFF. The chain couples TRBV28 to TRBJ2-2, with 8 nucleotides matching TRBD1. The CDR3 consists of 15 residues. V lost 5 bases, J lost 6 bases, and 8 bases stayed unmatched. Germline lookup yields CDR1 MDHEN and CDR2 SYDVKM. The full variable domain, with the rest looked up from reference TRBV28 and TRBJ2-2, is DVKVTQSSRYLVKRTGEKVFLECVQDMDHENMFWYRQDPGLGLRLIYFSYDVKMKEKGDIPEGYSVSREKKERFSLILESASTNQTSMYLCASSTPGQGPGELFFGEGSRLTVL.

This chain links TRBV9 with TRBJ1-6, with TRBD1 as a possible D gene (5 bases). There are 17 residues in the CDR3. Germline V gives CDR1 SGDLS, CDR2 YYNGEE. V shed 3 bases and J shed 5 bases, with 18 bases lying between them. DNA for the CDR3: TGTGCCAGCAGCGCGGGTAGGGGCCCCGTGGATAATTCACCCCTCCACTTT. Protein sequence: CASSAGRGPVDNSPLHF.

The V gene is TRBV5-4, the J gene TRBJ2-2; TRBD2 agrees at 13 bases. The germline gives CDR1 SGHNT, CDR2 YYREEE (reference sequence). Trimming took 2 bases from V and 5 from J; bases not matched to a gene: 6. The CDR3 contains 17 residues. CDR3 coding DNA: TGTGCCAGCAGCTTAACTAGCGGGGGGGCCCTGACCGGGGAGCTGTTTTTT. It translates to CASSLTSGGALTGELFF.

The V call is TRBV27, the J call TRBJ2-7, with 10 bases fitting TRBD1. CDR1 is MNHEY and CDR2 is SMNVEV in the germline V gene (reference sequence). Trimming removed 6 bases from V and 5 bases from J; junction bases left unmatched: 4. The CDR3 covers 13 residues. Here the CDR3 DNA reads TGTGCCAGCAGGTTGACAGGGGGCCACGAGCAGTACTTC. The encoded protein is CASRLTGGHEQYF.

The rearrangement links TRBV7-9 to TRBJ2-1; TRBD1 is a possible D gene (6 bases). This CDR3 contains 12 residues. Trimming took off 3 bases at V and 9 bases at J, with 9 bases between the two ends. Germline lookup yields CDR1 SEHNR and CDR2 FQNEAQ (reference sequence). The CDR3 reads CASSLEGGEQFF. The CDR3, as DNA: TGTGCCAGCAGCTTGGAAGGGGGTGAGCAGTTCTTC.

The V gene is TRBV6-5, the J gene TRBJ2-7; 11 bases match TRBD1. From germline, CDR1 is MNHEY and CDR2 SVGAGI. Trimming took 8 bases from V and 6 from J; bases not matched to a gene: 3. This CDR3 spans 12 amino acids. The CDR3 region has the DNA TGTGCCAGCCGGGACAGGGGGGTCGAGCAGTACTTC. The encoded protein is CASRDRGVEQYF.

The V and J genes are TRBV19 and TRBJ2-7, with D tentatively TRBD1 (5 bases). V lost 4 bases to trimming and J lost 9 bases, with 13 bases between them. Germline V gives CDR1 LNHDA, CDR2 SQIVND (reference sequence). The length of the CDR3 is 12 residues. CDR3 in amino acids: CASSNPQGWQYF. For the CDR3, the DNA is TGTGCCAGTAGTAACCCGCAGGGATGGCAGTACTTC.

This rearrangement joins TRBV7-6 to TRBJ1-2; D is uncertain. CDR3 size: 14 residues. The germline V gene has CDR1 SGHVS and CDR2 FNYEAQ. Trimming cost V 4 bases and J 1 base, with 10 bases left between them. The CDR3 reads CASSSSPNNYGYTF. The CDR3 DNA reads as TGTGCCAGCAGCTCGAGCCCCAATAACTATGGCTACACCTTC.